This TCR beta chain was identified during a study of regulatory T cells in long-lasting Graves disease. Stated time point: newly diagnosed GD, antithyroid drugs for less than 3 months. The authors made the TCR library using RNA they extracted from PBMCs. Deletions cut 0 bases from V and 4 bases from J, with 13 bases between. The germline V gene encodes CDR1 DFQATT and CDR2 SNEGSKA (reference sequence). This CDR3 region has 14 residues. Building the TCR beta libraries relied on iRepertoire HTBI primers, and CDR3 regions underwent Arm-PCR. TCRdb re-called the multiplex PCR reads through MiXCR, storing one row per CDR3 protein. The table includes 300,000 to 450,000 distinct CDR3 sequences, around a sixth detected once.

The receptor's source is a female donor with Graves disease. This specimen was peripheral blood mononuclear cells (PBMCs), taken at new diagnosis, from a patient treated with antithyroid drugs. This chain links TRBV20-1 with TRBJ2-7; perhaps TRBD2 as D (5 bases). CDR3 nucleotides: TGCAGTGCTAGAGATAAACTAGATACATACGAGCAGTACTTC. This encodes CSARDKLDTYEQYF.